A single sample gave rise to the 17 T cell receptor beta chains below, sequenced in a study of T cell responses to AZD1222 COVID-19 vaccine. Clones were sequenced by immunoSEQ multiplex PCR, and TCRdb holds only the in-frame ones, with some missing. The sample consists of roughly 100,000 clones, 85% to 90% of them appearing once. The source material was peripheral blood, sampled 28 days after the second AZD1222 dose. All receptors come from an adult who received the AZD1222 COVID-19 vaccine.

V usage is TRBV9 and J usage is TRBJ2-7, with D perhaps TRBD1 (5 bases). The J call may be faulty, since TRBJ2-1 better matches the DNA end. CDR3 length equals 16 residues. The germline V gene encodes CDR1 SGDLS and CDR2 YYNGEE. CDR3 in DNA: TGTGCCAGCAGCGTAGCTCCCGGACACCTTAACAATGAGCAGTTCTTC. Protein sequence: CASSVAPGHLNNEQFF.

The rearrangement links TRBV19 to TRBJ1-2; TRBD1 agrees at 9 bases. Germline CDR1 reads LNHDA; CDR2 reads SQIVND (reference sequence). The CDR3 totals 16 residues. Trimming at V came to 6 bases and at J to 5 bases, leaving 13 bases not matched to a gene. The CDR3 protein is CASSKGEDRGVYGYTF. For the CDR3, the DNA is TGTGCCAGTAGCAAAGGGGAGGACAGGGGAGTTTATGGCTACACCTTC.

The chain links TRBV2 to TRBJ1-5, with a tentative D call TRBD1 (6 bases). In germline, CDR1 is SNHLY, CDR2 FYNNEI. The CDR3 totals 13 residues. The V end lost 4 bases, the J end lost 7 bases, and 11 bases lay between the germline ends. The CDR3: CASSGTGLQPQHF. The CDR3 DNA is TGTGCCAGCAGTGGAACAGGGCTCCAGCCCCAGCATTTT.

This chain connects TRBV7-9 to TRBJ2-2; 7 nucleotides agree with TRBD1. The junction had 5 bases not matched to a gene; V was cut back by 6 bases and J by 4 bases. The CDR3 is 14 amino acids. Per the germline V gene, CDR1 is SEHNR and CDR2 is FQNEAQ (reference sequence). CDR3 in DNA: TGTGCCAGCAGTTACAGGGGTGGCACCGGGGAGCTGTTTTTT. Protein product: CASSYRGGTGELFF.

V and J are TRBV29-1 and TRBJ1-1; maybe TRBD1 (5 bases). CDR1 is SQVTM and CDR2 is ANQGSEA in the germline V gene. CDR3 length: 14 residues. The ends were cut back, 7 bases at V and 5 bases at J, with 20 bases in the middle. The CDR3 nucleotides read TGCAGCGCCCGAGTTCCGACTTGGGGGACTGAAGCTTTCTTT. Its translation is CSARVPTWGTEAFF.

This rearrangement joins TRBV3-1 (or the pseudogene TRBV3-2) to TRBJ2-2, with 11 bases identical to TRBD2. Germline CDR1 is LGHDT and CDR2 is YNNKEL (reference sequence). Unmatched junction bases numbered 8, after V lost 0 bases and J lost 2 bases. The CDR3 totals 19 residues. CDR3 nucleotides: TGTGCCAGCAGCCAAGAATCATGGCTAGCGGGAGGAAACACCGGGGAGCTGTTTTTT. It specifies CASSQESWLAGGNTGELFF.

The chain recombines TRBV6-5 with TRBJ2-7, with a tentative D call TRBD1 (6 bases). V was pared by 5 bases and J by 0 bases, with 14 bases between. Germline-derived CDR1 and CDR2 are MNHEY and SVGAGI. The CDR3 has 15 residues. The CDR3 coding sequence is TGTGCCAGCAGTAACAGGGTAACCGTCTCCTACGAGCAGTACTTC. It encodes CASSNRVTVSYEQYF.

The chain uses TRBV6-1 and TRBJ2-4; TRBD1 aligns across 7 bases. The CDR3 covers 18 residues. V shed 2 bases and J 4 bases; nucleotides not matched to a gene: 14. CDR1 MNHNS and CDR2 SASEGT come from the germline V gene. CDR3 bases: TGTGCCAGCAGTGAAAAGTTTCTCCGGGACAGCATGAAAAACATTCAGTACTTC. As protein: CASSEKFLRDSMKNIQYF.

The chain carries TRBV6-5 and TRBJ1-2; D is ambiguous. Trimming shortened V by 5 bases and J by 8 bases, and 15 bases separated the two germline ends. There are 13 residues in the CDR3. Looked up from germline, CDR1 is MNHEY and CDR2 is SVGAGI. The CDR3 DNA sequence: TGTGCCAGCAGTCCATCAGAACTGGGGGGCTACACCTTC. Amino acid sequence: CASSPSELGGYTF.

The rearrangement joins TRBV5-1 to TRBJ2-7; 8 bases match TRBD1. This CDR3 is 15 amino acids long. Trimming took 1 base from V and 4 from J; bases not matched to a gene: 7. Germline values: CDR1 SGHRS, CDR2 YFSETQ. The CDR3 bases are TGCGCCAGCAGCTTGAAGGGGACAGGTCCATACGAGCAGTACTTC. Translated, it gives CASSLKGTGPYEQYF.

CDR3 loop: CASSSLAGVGEQFF. The CDR3 bases are TGTGCCAGCAGTTCCCTAGCGGGAGTCGGTGAGCAGTTCTTC. The V gene is TRBV28, the J gene TRBJ2-1, with 10 bases fitting TRBD2. Germline assignment: CDR1 MDHEN and CDR2 SYDVKM. The CDR3 is made up of 14 amino acids. V lost 4 bases, J lost 9 bases, and 6 bases stayed unmatched.

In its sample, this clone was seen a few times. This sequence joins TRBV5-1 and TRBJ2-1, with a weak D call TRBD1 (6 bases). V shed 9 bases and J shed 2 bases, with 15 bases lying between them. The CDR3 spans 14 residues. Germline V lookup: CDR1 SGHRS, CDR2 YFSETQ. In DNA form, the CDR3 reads TGCGCCACCAGTGAACAGGGCCCCTACAATGAGCAGTTCTTC. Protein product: CATSEQGPYNEQFF.

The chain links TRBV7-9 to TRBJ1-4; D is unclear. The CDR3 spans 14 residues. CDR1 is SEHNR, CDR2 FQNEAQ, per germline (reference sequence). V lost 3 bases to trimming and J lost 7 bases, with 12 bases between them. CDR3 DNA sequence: TGTGCCAGCAGCTTCGACTTTCTAGGTGAAAAACTGTTTTTT. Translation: CASSFDFLGEKLFF. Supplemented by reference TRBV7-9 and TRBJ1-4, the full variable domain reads DTGVSQNPRHKITKRGQNVTFRCDPISEHNRLYWYRQTLGQGPEFLTYFQNEAQLEKSRLLSDRFSAERPKGSFSTLEIQRTEQGDSAMYLCASSFDFLGEKLFFGSGTQLSVL.

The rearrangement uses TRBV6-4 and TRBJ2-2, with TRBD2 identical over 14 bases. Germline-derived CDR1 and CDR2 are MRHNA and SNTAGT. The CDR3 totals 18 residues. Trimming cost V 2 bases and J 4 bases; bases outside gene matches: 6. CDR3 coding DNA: TGTGCCAGCAGTGACGGGACTAGCGGGAGTTCGCGCACCGGGGAGCTGTTTTTT. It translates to CASSDGTSGSSRTGELFF.

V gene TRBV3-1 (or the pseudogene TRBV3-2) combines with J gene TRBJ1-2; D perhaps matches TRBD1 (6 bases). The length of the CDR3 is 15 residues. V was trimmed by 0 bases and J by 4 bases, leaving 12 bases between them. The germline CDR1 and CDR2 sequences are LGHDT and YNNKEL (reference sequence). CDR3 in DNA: TGTGCCAGCAGCCAAGAGGGCAGGGGACTCTATGGCTACACCTTC. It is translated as CASSQEGRGLYGYTF.

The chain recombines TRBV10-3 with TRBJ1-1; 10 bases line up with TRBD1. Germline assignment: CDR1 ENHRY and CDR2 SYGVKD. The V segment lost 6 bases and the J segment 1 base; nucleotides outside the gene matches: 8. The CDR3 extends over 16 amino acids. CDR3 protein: CAIRRDRGHKNTEAFF. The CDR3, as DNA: TGTGCCATCAGGCGGGACAGGGGCCACAAGAACACTGAAGCTTTCTTT.

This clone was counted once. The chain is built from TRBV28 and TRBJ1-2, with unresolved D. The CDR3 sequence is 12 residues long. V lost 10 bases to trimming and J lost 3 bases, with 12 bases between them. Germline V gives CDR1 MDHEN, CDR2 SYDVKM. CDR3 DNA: TGTGCCACCGCGAGAAACGACTATGGCTACACCTTC. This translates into CATARNDYGYTF.